This entry is about one TCR beta chain. The data belong to a study of blood T cell repertoires in COVID-19. The wider study: Spain, Italy and the United States supplied samples that represented acute and convalescent COVID-19.

The V segment lost 5 bases and the J segment 7 bases; nucleotides outside the gene matches: 2. This CDR3 is built from 14 residues. Germline-derived CDR1 and CDR2 are SGHTA and FQGTGA. Produced via immunoSEQ multiplex PCR; TCRdb's table is partial and in-frame only. The table has approximately 300,000 clones, about 85% seen once; the top ten hold 0.7% to 1%. This TCR derives from a human donor with COVID-19, enrolled during active disease. The donor label of this sample is uncertain. Sample: peripheral blood. The rearrangement links TRBV7-3 to TRBJ1-6; 10 nucleotides match TRBD1. CDR3 DNA: TGTGCCAGCAGCGCGGGACAGGGGAATTCACCCCTCCACTTT. Translation gives CASSAGQGNSPLHF.